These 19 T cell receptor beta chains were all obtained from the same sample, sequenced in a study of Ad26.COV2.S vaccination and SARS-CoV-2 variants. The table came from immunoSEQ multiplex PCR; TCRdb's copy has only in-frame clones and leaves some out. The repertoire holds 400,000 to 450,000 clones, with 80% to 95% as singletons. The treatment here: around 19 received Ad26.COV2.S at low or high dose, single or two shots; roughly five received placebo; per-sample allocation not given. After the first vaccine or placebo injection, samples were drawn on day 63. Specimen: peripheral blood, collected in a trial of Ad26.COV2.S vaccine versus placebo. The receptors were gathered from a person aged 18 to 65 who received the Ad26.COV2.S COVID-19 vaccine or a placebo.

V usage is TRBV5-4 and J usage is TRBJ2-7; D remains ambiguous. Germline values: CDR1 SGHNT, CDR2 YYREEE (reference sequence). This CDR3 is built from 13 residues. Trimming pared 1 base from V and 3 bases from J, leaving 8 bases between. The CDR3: CASSLSADYEQYF. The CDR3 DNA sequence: TGTGCCAGCAGCTTGTCGGCAGACTACGAGCAGTACTTC.

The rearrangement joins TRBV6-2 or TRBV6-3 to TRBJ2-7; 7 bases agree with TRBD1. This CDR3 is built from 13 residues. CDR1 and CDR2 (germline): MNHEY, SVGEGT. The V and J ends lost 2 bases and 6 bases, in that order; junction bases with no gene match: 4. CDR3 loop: CASSYDRVGEQYF. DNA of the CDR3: TGTGCCAGCAGTTACGACAGGGTGGGCGAGCAGTACTTC.

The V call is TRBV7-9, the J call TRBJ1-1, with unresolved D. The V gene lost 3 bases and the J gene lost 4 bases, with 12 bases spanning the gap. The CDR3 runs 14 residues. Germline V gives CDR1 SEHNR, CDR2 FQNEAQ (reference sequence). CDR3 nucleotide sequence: TGTGCCAGCAGCTTGTTAGAGGGCATCACTGAAGCTTTCTTT. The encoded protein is CASSLLEGITEAFF.

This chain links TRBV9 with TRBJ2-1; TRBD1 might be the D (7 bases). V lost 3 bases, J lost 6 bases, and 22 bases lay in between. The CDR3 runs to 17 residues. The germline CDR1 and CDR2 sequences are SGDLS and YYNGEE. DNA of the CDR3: TGTGCCAGCAGCGGCCCCCAGGGGGTAGCGGCAGGCAATGAGCAGTTCTTC. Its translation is CASSGPQGVAAGNEQFF.

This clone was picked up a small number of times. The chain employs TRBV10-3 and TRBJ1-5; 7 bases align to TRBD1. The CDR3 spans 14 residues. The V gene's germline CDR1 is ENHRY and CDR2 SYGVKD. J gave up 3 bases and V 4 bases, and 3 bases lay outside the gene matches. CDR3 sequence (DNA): TGTGCCATCAGTGGACAGGGTACCAATCAGCCCCAGCATTTT. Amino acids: CAISGQGTNQPQHF.

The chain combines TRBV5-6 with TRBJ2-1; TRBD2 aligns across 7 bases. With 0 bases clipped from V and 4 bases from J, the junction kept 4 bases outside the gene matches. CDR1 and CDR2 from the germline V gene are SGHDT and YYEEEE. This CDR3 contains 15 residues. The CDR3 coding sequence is TGTGCCAGCAGCTTGGAGGGAGGGCGGTACAATGAGCAGTTCTTC. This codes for CASSLEGGRYNEQFF. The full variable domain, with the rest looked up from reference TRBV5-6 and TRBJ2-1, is DAGVTQSPTHLIKTRGQQVTLRCSPKSGHDTVSWYQQALGQGPQFIFQYYEEEERQRGNFPDRFSGHQFPNYSSELNVNALLLGDSALYLCASSLEGGRYNEQFFGPGTRLTVL.

The CDR3 region is CASSLDGTPYNEQFF. In DNA form, the CDR3 reads TGTGCCAGCAGCTTAGACGGCACCCCCTACAATGAGCAGTTCTTC. The rearrangement uses TRBV11-2 and TRBJ2-1; no definite D call. The CDR3 is 15 amino acids. Germline loops: CDR1 SGHAT, CDR2 FQNNGV. The ends were cut back, 0 bases at V and 2 bases at J, with 8 bases in the middle.

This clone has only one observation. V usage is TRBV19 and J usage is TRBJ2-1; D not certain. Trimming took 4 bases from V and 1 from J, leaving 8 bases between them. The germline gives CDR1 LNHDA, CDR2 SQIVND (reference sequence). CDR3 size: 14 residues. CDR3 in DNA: TGTGCCAGTAGTAGGCGGTTTTCCTACAATGAGCAGTTCTTC. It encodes CASSRRFSYNEQFF. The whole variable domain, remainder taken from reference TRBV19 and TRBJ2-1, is DGGITQSPKYLFRKEGQNVTLSCEQNLNHDAMYWYRQDPGQGLRLIYYSQIVNDFQKGDIAEGYSVSREKKESFPLTVTSAQKNPTAFYLCASSRRFSYNEQFFGPGTRLTVL.

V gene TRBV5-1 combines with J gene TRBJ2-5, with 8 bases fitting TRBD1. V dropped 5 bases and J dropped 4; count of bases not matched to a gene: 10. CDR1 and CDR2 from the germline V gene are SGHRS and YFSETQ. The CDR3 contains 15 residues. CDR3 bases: TGCGCCAGCAGGAGACAGGGGAGGTCGGCAGAGACCCAGTACTTC. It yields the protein CASRRQGRSAETQYF.

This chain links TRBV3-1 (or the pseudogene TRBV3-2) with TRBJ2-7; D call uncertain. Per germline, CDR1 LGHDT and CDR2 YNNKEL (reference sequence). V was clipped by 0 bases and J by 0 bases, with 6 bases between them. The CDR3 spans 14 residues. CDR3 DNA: TGTGCCAGCAGCCAAGAGGGCAACTCCTACGAGCAGTACTTC. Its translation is CASSQEGNSYEQYF.

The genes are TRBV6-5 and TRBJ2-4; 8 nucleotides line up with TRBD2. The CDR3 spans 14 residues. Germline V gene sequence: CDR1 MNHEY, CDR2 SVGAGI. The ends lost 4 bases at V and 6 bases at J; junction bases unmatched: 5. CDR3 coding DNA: TGTGCCAGCAGTTCCGGGACTAGGGTAAACATTCAGTACTTC. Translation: CASSSGTRVNIQYF.

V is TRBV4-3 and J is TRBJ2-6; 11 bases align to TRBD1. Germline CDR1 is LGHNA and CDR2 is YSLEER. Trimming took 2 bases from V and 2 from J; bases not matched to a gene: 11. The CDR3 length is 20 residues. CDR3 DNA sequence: TGCGCCAGCAGCCAAAAAGCGGGGACAGGGGGTATGACTGGGGCCAACGTCCTGACTTTC. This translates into CASSQKAGTGGMTGANVLTF.

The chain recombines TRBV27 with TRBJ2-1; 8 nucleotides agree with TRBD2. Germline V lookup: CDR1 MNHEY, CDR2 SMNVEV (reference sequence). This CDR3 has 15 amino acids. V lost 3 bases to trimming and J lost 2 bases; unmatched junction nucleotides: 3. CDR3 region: CASSFSSGTYNEQFF. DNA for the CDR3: TGTGCCAGCAGTTTTAGTAGCGGGACCTACAATGAGCAGTTCTTC.

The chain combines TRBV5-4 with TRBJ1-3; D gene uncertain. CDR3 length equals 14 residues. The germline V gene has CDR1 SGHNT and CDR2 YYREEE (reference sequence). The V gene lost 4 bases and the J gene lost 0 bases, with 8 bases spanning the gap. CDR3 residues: CASSAGPSGNTIYF. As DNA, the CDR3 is TGTGCCAGCAGCGCAGGACCCTCTGGAAACACCATATATTTT.

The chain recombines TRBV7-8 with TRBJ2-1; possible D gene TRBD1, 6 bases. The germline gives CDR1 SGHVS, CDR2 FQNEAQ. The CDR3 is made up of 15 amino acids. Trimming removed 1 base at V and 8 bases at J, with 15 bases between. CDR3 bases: TGTGCCAGCAGCTTAGGGGGACGAGGGGGAGATGAGCAGTTCTTC. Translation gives CASSLGGRGGDEQFF.

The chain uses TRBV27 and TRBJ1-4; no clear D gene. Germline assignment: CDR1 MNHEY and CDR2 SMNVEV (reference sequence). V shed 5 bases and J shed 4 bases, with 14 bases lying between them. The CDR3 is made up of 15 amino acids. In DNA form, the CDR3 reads TGTGCCAGCAGTGCCCTGAATGGCCTTAATGAAAAACTGTTTTTT. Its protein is CASSALNGLNEKLFF.

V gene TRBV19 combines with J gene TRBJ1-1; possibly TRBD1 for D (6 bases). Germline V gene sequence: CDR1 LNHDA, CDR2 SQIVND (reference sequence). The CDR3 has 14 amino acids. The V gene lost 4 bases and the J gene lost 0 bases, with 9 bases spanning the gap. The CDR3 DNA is TGTGCCAGTAGTAATCACAGGGTGAACACTGAAGCTTTCTTT. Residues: CASSNHRVNTEAFF.

The DNA for the CDR3 is TGTGCCAGCAGCTTAATGACTAGCGGGAGTTACGAGCAGTACTTC. This codes for CASSLMTSGSYEQYF. The rearrangement links TRBV7-2 to TRBJ2-7; 12 nucleotides agree with TRBD2. The trim removed 2 bases at V and 4 bases at J, leaving 3 bases unmatched. This CDR3 comprises 15 residues. The germline V gene has CDR1 SGHTA and CDR2 FQGNSA.

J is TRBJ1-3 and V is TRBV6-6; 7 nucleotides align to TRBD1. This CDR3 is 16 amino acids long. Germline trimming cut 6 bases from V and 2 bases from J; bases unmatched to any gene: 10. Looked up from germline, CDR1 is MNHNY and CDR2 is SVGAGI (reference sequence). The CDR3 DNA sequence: TGTGCCAGCAGCCCCGGGACAGCTAATCCTGGAAACACCATATATTTT. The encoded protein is CASSPGTANPGNTIYF.